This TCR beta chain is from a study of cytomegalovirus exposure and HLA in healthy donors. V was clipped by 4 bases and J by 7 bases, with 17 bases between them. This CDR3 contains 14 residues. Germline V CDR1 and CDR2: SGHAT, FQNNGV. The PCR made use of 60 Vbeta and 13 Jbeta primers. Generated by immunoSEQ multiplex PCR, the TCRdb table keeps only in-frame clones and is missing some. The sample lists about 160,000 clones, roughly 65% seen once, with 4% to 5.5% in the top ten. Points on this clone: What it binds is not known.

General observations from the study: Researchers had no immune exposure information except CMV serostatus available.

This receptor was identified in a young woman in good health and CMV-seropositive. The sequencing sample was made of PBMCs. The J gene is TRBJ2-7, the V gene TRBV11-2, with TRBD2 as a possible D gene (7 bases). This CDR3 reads CASSSTGASGEQYF. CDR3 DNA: TGTGCCAGCAGCTCCACGGGGGCTAGCGGTGAGCAGTACTTC.